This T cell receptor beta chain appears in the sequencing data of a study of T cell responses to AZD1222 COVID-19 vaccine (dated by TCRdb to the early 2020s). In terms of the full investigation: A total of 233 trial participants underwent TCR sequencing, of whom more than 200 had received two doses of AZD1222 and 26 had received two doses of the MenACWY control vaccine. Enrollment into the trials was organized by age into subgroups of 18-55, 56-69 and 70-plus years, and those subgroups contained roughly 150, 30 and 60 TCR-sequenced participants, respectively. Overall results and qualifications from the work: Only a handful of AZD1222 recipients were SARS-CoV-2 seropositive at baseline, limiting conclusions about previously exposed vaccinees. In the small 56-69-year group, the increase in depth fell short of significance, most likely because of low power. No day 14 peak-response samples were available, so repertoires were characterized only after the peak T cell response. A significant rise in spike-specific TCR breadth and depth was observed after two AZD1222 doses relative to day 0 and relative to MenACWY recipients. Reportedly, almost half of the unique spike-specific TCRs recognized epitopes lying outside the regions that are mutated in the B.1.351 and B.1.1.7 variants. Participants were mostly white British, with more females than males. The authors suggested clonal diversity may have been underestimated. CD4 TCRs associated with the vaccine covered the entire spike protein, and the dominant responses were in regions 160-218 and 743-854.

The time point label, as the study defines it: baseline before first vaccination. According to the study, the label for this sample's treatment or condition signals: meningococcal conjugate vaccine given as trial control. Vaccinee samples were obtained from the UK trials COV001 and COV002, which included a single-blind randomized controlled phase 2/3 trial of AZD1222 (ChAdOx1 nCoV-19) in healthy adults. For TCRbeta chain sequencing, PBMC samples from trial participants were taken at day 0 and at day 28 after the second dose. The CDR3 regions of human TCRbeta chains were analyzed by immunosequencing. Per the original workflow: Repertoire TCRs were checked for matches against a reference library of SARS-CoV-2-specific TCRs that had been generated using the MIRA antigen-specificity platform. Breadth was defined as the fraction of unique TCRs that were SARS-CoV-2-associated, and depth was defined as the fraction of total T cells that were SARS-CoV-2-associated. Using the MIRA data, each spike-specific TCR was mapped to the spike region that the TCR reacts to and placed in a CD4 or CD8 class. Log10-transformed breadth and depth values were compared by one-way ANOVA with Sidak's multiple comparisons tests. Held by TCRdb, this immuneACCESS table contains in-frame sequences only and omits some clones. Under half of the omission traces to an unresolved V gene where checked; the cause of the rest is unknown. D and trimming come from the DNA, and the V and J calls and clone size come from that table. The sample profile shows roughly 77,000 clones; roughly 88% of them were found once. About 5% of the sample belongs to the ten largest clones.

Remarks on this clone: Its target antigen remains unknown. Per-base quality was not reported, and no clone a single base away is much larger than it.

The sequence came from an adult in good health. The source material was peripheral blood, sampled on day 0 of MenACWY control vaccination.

The nucleotide sequence reads as follows: TGCGCCAGCAGCCAGGGGGACAGGGTCGGCTCCTACGAGCAGTACTTC. Translated, this gives CASSQGDRVGSYEQYF. The chain is made from TRBV4-1 and TRBJ2-7, and 9 bases in between align with TRBD1. CDR1 and CDR2 are drawn from the germline V gene: MGHRA, YSYEKL. The CDR3 measures 16 amino acids from cysteine to phenylalanine. Here the CDR3 DNA is all that survives: 48 bases in frame from base 1. V loses 3 bases at its end and J loses 0 bases; junction bases beyond the gene matches: 6.